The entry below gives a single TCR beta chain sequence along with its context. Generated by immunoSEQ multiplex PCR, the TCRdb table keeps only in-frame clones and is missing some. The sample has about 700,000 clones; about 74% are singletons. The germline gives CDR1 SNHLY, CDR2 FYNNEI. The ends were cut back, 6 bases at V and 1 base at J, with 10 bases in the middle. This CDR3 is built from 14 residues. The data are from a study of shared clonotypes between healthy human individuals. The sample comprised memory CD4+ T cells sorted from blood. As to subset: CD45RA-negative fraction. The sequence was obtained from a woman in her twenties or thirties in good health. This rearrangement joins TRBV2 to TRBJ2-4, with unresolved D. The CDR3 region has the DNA TGTGCCAGCAGCCCTGGTGGCGCCAAAAACATTCAGTACTTC. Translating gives CASSPGGAKNIQYF.